Shown below are 15 T cell receptor beta chains from a single sample sequenced in a study of blood T cells in healthy people across ages. Primed by a sample-barcoded 5' primer and a J-beta primer mix, a second PCR proceeded for roughly 6 to 12 cycles. TCRdb fed the 5' RACE reads into MiXCR, producing one record per CDR3 protein. The repertoire holds over 700,000 distinct CDR3 sequences, with about 53% as singletons. Sequenced: blood. All receptors come from a man at least 80 years old in good health.

The J gene is TRBJ2-5, the V gene TRBV24-1, with D tentatively TRBD1 or TRBD2 (5 bases each). This CDR3 contains 15 residues. V was clipped by 4 bases and J by 5 bases, with 16 bases between them. Germline CDR1 KGHDR, CDR2 SFDVKD. CDR3 nucleotide sequence: TGTGCCACCAGTGACCCCGTTTGGGGGAGCGAGACCCAGTACTTC. Encoded protein: CATSDPVWGSETQYF.

This clonotype was counted a few times. This rearrangement joins TRBV21-1 to TRBJ2-7; the table's TRBD1 call for D was not verified on the DNA. TRBV21-1 is described as a pseudogene. The CDR3 extends over 16 amino acids. The CDR3 region has the DNA TGTGCCAGCACTACTACCTACAGGGAAACAATCTACGAGCAGTACTTC. Protein sequence: CASTTTYRETIYEQYF.

CDR3 sequence reads: CASSEFTGITTIQYF. The DNA of the CDR3 is TGTGCCAGCAGTGAGTTTACCGGCATCACAACGATTCAGTACTTC. The V and J genes are TRBV2 and TRBJ2-4; D unclear. There are 15 residues in the CDR3. Germline CDR1 is SNHLY and CDR2 is FYNNEI. V lost 3 bases and J 10 bases, leaving 19 bases between the germline ends.

CDR3 bases: TGTGCCAGCAGCTTAGCAGGCTTTCTGAATGAGCAGTACTTC. Its translation: CASSLAGFLNEQYF. This chain connects TRBV7-2 to TRBJ2-7; D remains unclear. Trimming shortened V by 0 bases and J by 7 bases, and 13 bases separated the two germline ends. The length of the CDR3 is 14 residues. The germline CDR1 and CDR2 sequences are SGHTA and FQGNSA. The entire variable domain, with the rest obtained from reference TRBV7-2 and TRBJ2-7, is as follows: GAGVSQSPSNKVTEKGKDVELRCDPISGHTALYWYRQSLGQGLEFLIYFQGNSAPDKSGLPSDRFSAERTGGSVSTLTIQRTQQEDSAVYLCASSLAGFLNEQYFGPGTRLTVT.

The V gene is TRBV27, the J gene TRBJ1-2; TRBD1 agrees at 7 bases. CDR1 is MNHEY and CDR2 is SMNVEV in the germline V gene (reference sequence). V lost 7 bases, J lost 3 bases, and 23 bases stayed unmatched. CDR3 length equals 19 residues. CDR3 DNA: TGTGCCAGCACCGCCCTCGGTGGGGACAGCCCCCAGGCTGACTATGGCTACACCTTC. Translating it yields CASTALGGDSPQADYGYTF.

The J gene is TRBJ2-1, the V gene TRBV29-1; 8 nucleotides match TRBD2. Losses at the gene ends were 8 bases for V and 3 bases for J; bases not matched to a gene: 6. The length of the CDR3 is 13 residues. CDR1 is SQVTM, CDR2 ANQGSEA, per germline. The CDR3 DNA reads as TGCAGCATAACCGGGACTAGCTACAATGAGCAGTTCTTC. Translation gives CSITGTSYNEQFF.

A few counts support this clonotype. The chain employs TRBV6-1 and TRBJ2-3; 7 nucleotides match TRBD2. The CDR3 extends over 15 amino acids. The trim removed 7 bases at V and 0 bases at J, leaving 7 bases unmatched. The V gene's germline CDR1 is MNHNS and CDR2 SASEGT. In DNA form, the CDR3 reads TGTGCCAGCAATCCACTAGCGCCCAGCACAGATACGCAGTATTTT. This encodes CASNPLAPSTDTQYF.

This clonotype was picked up one time. This chain links TRBV5-1 with TRBJ2-1, with 9 bases lining up with TRBD2. The CDR3 is 16 residues long. V was pared by 2 bases and J by 4 bases, with 7 bases of the junction left unmatched. CDR1 is SGHRS, CDR2 YFSETQ, per germline. In DNA, the CDR3 is TGCGCCAGCAGCTTACTGACTAGCGGCCCTTACAATGAGCAGTTCTTC. Amino acids: CASSLLTSGPYNEQFF.

The chain carries TRBV28 and TRBJ2-5; possible D gene TRBD1, 6 bases. Deletions cut 3 bases from V and 1 base from J, with 15 bases between. The CDR3 totals 16 residues. Per germline, CDR1 MDHEN and CDR2 SYDVKM. DNA for the CDR3: TGTGCCAGCAGTTTCCCACACAGGGTGGGCCAAGAGACCCAGTACTTC. Residues: CASSFPHRVGQETQYF.

This chain joins TRBV9 and TRBJ2-7, with unresolved D. Germline V CDR1 and CDR2: SGDLS, YYNGEE. V lost 3 bases to trimming and J lost 0 bases, with 13 bases between them. The CDR3 spans 15 residues. The CDR3, as DNA: TGTGCCAGCAGCGGCTACCGGTCGCGCTCCTACGAGCAGTACTTC. Amino acid sequence: CASSGYRSRSYEQYF.

This clonotype was detected only a few times. The rearrangement uses TRBV28 and TRBJ2-3; 13 bases align to TRBD2. The CDR3 extends over 16 amino acids. Per the germline V gene, CDR1 is MDHEN and CDR2 is SYDVKM. J was trimmed by 14 bases and V by 5 bases; bases with no gene match: 16. The CDR3 nucleotides are TGTGCCAGCAGTGGGACTAGCGGGAACCGGCACAGATACGCGTATTTT. This gives the protein CASSGTSGNRHRYAYF.

This chain's CDR3 is CASSSTMGGYTF. The CDR3 nucleotides are TGTGCCAGCAGCTCAACGATGGGCGGCTACACCTTC. The chain is built from TRBV3-1 and TRBJ1-2; unclear D gene. Per germline, CDR1 LGHDT and CDR2 YNNKEL (reference sequence). The CDR3 sequence is 12 residues long. Between the trimmed V and J ends, which lost 5 bases and 8 bases, there was a span of 12 bases.

This chain uses TRBV7-9 with TRBJ2-3; the match to TRBD2 covers 12 bases. In germline, CDR1 is SEHNR, CDR2 FQNEAQ (reference sequence). The junction had 14 bases not matched to a gene; V was cut back by 5 bases and J by 14 bases. This CDR3 spans 15 amino acids. This CDR3 reads CASSLRLAGDPYAYF. In DNA, the CDR3 is TGTGCCAGCAGCCTCAGACTAGCGGGAGATCCATACGCGTATTTT.

With regard to this clonotype: A much larger clone differs by one base, so this may be a read error. J is TRBJ2-1 and V is TRBV7-2, with no clear D. Looked up from germline, CDR1 is SGHTA and CDR2 is FQGNSA. Trimming shortened V by 1 base and J by 3 bases, and 4 bases separated the two germline ends. This CDR3 has 13 residues. CDR3 sequence: CASSLVLYNEQFF. CDR3 sequence (DNA): TGTGCCAGCAGCTTAGTACTCTACAATGAGCAGTTCTTC.

This clonotype was seen more than once but under ten times. The V gene is TRBV9, the J gene TRBJ2-3; a possible D gene is TRBD1 (6 bases). V was cut by 4 bases and J by 0 bases, with 12 bases left in between. CDR3 size: 15 residues. Germline CDR1 SGDLS, CDR2 YYNGEE. The CDR3: CASSTRQVSTDTQYF. DNA of the CDR3: TGTGCCAGCAGCACCCGACAGGTCAGCACAGATACGCAGTATTTT. The full variable domain, in which reference TRBV9 and TRBJ2-3 provide the parts outside the CDR3, is DSGVTQTPKHLITATGQRVTLRCSPRSGDLSVYWYQQSLDQGLQFLIQYYNGEERAKGNILERFSAQQFPDLHSELNLSSLELGDSALYFCASSTRQVSTDTQYFGPGTRLTVL.